Listed below are T cell receptor beta chains from one sample, sequenced in a study of T cell responses to AZD1222 COVID-19 vaccine. Libraries were prepared by immunoSEQ multiplex PCR; TCRdb keeps only in-frame clonotypes and omits some of them. The table includes some 100,000 clones, roughly 89% detected once. The specimen comprised peripheral blood, sampled on day 0 of AZD1222 vaccination. All receptors derive from an adult in good health. CDR3s leave out the opening cysteine and the closing phenylalanine or tryptophan. Some rows mark clone size as missing; the rest say once, few, many or name a class of expanded clone.

v_call	clone_size	j_call	cdr3_aa
TRBV6-1	few	TRBJ2-5	ASSEILLSQY
TRBV5-6	-	TRBJ2-5	ASSLRTNQETQY
TRBV5-6	once	TRBJ2-7	ASSLVAGRDRYEQY
TRBV28	-	TRBJ1-2	ASSLSSRGQSGYT
TRBV29-1	-	TRBJ1-1	SVDRSNTEAF
TRBV4-3	-	TRBJ1-2	ASSLESDSPFGYT
TRBV6-5	-	TRBJ1-2	ASSYSKGTSYGYT
TRBV10-2	-	TRBJ2-1	ASLQGTGGPGEQF
TRBV30	-	TRBJ1-6	AWSITANSPLH
TRBV7-2	once	TRBJ1-4	ASSLDKGGYEKLF
TRBV6-5	-	TRBJ1-1	ASSYGTEAF
TRBV3-1/TRBV3-2	-	TRBJ1-2	ASSHVPMGERSSDGYT
TRBV7-9	-	TRBJ1-2	ASIDDRVSGYT
TRBV3-1/TRBV3-2	-	TRBJ1-6	ASSQAAGYNSPLH
TRBV10-3	-	TRBJ2-7	AISPSSGSFYEQY
TRBV18	-	TRBJ1-6	ASSPNTGSYNSPLH
TRBV5-1	-	TRBJ2-1	ASSSVGGTYNEQF
TRBV29-1	once	TRBJ2-7	SVGQGASYEQY
TRBV6-5	once	TRBJ2-7	ASSRGLAYEQY
TRBV24-1	-	TRBJ1-5	ATSDRGTDKPQH
TRBV10-3	-	TRBJ2-7	AISESQGRY
TRBV7-6	-	TRBJ2-7	ASSLGGSGSSYEQY
TRBV23-1	-	TRBJ1-6	ASSVREANSPLH
TRBV7-9	-	TRBJ1-2	ASNRIGAEGYT
TRBV19	-	TRBJ1-4	ASSIGQEGEKLF
TRBV4-1	-	TRBJ2-7	ASSQGETTYEQY
TRBV7-9	-	TRBJ1-3	ASRAEGNTIY
TRBV30	-	TRBJ2-7	AWSFSGSSPEQY
TRBV4-3	-	TRBJ2-3	ASSQEDQRTTQY
TRBV5-1	-	TRBJ2-2	ASSYTPSTSGRGAGELF
TRBV6-6	-	TRBJ1-5	ASSLTRDTYQPQH
TRBV3-1/TRBV3-2	once	TRBJ2-2	ASSQGTAIVGELF
TRBV7-3	-	TRBJ2-1	ASSPEGAPNEQF
TRBV5-6	-	TRBJ1-1	ASSYRGEAF
TRBV11-2	-	TRBJ1-1	ASSFPKSGTEAF
TRBV6-5	-	TRBJ1-2	ASSYPRTGGNYGYT
TRBV5-6	-	TRBJ2-5	ASSYNRLGQGGETQY
TRBV11-2	-	TRBJ2-2	ASSLRVGTGELF
TRBV19	-	TRBJ1-2	ASSILGEHGYT
TRBV7-9	-	TRBJ2-7	ASSSAPSSDEQY
TRBV29-1	-	TRBJ1-2	SVAGGEGDGYT
TRBV18	once	TRBJ1-5	ASSPGVAGNQPQH
TRBV12-5	many	TRBJ2-7	ASGLGPAEQY
TRBV19	once	TRBJ1-2	ASKGGGTLANYGYT
TRBV10-3	-	TRBJ2-3	AISAGGAGTDTQY
TRBV11-2	-	TRBJ2-3	ASTKAGGRGADTQY
TRBV18	-	TRBJ2-7	ASSLADGPYEQY
TRBV2	-	TRBJ2-1	ASSRTRESYNEQF
TRBV3-1/TRBV3-2	-	TRBJ1-6	ASSHSRTANSPLH
TRBV5-4	-	TRBJ2-1	ASTRGISSYNEQF
TRBV6-5	once	TRBJ1-1	ASSLGQMNTEAF
TRBV11-2	few	TRBJ2-7	ASRPTLQGHEQY
TRBV12-3/TRBV12-4	-	TRBJ1-2	ASSFPGNYGYT
TRBV7-2	-	TRBJ2-1	ASSLKDGRYNEQF
TRBV4-1	-	TRBJ2-6	ASSQEGSSGANVLT
TRBV18	-	TRBJ1-1	ASSPNHASNTEAF
TRBV2	-	TRBJ1-5	ASSEEGAGNQPQH
TRBV10-3	-	TRBJ2-7	AISDILQGSEYEQY
TRBV29-1	-	TRBJ2-3	SVPRGLASLTDTQY